This TCR beta chain was sequenced in a study of T cells after posttransplantation cyclophosphamide. The method was immunoSEQ multiplex PCR; TCRdb's version includes in-frame clones alone and lacks a portion of them. The sample comprises 11,000 or so clones, under 2.5% of which are singletons, and less than 20% rests with the top ten. The CDR3 sequence is 15 residues long. V was cut by 5 bases and J by 0 bases, with 11 bases left in between. Looked up from germline, CDR1 is MDHEN and CDR2 is SYDVKM. Study-level results: Donor-recipient repertoire similarity was low at 1-2 months, rising over year one. Tissue-infiltrating T cells from skin or gut overlapped little with blood T cells. Recipient CMV seropositivity and CMV reactivation strongly tracked TRB clonality.

To note about this clone: Its antigen remains unidentified.

Treatment was busulfan-fludarabine conditioning, a marrow graft, and cyclophosphamide on days +3 and +4. Sequencing was performed on PBMCs, taken after allogeneic stem cell transplant with posttransplant cyclophosphamide. The V gene is TRBV28, the J gene TRBJ1-3; D perhaps matches TRBD1 (5 bases). This TCR was sampled from a male patient between 25 and 39 years old who received an allogeneic stem cell transplant from a related donor, was CMV-positive, and had no GVHD. Some of the T cells may derive from the graft donor. The chain's CDR3 is CASSISGHSGNTIYF. CDR3 coding DNA: TGTGCCAGCAGTATCTCCGGACACTCTGGAAACACCATATATTTT.